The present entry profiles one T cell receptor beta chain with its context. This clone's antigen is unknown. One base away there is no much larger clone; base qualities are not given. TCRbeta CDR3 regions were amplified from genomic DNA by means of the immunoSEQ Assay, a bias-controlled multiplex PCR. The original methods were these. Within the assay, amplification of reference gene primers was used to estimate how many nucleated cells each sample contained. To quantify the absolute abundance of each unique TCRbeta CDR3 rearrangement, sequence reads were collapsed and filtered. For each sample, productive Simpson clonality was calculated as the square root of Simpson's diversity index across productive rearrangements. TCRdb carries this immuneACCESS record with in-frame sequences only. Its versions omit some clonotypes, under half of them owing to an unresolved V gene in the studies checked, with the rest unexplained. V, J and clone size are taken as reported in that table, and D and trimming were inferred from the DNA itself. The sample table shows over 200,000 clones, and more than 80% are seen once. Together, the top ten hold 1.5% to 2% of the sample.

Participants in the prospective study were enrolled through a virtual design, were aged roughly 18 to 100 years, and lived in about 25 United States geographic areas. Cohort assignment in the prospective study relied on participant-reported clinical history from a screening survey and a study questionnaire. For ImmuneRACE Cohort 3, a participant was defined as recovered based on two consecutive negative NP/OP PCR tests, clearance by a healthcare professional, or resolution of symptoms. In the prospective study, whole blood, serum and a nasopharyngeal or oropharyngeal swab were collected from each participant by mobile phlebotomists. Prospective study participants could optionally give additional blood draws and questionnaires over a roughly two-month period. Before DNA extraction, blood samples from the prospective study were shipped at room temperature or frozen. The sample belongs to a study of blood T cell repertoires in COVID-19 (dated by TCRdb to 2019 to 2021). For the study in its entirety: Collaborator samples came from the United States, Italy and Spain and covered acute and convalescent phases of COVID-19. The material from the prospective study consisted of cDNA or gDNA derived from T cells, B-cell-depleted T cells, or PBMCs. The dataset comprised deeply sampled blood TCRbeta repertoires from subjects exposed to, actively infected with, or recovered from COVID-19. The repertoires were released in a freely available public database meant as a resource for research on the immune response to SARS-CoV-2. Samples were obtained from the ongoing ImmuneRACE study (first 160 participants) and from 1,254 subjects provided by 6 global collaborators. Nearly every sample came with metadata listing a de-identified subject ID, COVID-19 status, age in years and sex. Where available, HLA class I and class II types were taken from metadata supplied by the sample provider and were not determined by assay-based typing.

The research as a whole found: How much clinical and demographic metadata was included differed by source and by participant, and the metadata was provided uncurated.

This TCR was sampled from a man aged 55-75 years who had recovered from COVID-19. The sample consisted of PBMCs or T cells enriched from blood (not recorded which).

The DNA is TGTGCCAGCAGCCCCGGTCCGAGCACCGGGGAGCTGTTTTTT. Its protein reads: CASSPGPSTGELFF. The sequence links TRBV7-2 to TRBJ2-2; no D gene can be assigned with confidence. Trimming takes 5 bases from V and 4 bases from J, and the germline ends sit 11 bases apart. In the germline V gene, CDR1 corresponds to SGHTA and CDR2 to FQGNSA. Inclusive of the bounding cysteine and phenylalanine, the CDR3 is 14 residues long. The CDR3 DNA has 42 bases and is translated from base 1.